This TCR beta chain emerged from a study of blood T cell repertoires in COVID-19. Turning to the study itself: There were acute and convalescent COVID-19 samples, and they came from the United States, Italy and Spain.

TCRdb keeps only in-frame clones here, not all; method: immunoSEQ multiplex PCR. Of roughly 330,000 clones detected, around 87% appear once; the ten largest clones hold about 5.2%. This receptor was identified in a woman aged 30 to 39 who had recovered from COVID-19. The sequenced sample was PBMCs or T cells enriched from blood (not recorded which).

CDR3 residues: CARTSGGIDTQYF. The DNA of the CDR3 is TGTGCTCGGACTAGCGGGGGCATAGATACGCAGTATTTT. The rearrangement links TRBV30 to TRBJ2-3, with 13 bases lining up with TRBD2. There are 13 residues in the CDR3. Germline CDR1 GTSNPN, CDR2 SVGIG (reference sequence).